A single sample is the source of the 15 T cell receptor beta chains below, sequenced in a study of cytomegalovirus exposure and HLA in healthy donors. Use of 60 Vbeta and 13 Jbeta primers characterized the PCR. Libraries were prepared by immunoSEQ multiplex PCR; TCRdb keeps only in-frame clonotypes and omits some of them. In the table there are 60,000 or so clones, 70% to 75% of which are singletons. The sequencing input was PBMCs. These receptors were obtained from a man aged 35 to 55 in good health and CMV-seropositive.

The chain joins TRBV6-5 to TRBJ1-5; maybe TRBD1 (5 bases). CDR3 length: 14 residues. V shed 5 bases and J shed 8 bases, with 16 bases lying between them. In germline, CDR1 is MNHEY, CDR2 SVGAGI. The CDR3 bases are TGTGCCAGCAGTCGTGGGGGGACGGAGAAGCCCCAGCATTTT. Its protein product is CASSRGGTEKPQHF.

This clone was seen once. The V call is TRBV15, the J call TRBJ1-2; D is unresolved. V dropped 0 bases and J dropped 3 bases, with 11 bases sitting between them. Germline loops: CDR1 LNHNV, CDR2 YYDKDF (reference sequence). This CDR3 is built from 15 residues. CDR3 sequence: CATSRDLSRDYGYTF. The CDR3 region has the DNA TGTGCCACCAGCAGAGATCTATCCCGGGACTATGGCTACACCTTC.

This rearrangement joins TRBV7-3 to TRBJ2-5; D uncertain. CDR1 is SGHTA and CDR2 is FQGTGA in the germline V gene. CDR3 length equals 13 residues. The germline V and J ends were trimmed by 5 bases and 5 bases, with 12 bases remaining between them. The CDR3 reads CASSPRGRETQYF. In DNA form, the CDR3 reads TGTGCCAGCAGCCCCCGAGGTCGGGAGACCCAGTACTTC.

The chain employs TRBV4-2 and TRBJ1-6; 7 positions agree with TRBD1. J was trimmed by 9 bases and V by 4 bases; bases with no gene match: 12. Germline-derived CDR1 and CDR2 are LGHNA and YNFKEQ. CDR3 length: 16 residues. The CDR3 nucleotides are TGTGCCAGCAGCCCCCCGGGAGGGACAGAAGGTTCACCCCTCCACTTT. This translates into CASSPPGGTEGSPLHF.

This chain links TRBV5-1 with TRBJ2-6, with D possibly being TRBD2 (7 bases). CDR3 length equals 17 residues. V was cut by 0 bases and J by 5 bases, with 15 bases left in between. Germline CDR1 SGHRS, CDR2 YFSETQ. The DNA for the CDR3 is TGCGCCAGCAGCTTGGTTGCGGTGCGGGGGCGGGCCAACGTCCTGACTTTC. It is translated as CASSLVAVRGRANVLTF.

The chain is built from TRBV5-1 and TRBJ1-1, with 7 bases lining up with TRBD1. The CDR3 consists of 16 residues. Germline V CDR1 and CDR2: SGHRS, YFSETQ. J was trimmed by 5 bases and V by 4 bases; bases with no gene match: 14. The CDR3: CASSLDSGGGGTEAFF. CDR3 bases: TGCGCCAGCAGCCTAGACAGCGGAGGGGGCGGGACTGAAGCTTTCTTT.

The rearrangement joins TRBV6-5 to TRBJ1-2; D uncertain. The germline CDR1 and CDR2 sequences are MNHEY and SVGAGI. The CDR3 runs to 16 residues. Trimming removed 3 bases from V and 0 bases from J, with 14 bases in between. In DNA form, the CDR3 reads TGTGCCAGCAGTTATGAGGGCCTCCCCGCTAACTATGGCTACACCTTC. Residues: CASSYEGLPANYGYTF.

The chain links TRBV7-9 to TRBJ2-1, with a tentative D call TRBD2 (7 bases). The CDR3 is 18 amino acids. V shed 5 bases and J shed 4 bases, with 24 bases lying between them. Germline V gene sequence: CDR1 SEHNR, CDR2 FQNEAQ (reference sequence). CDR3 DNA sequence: TGTGCCAGCAGCCAAGCCTTAGGGTCGGGGGGCCGTTACAATGAGCAGTTCTTC. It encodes CASSQALGSGGRYNEQFF.

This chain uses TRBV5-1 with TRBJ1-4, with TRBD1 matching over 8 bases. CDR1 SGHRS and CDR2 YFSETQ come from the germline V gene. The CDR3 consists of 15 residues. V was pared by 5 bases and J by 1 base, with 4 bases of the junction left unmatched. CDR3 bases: TGCGCCAGCAGAACACAGGGGGGAACTAATGAAAAACTGTTTTTT. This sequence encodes CASRTQGGTNEKLFF.

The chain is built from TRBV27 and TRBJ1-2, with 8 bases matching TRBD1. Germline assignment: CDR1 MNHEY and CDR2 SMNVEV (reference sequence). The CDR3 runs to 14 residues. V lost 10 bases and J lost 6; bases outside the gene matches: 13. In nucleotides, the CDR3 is TGTGCCACCAGAATAAACAGGGGGTCGGATGGCTACACCTTC. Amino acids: CATRINRGSDGYTF.

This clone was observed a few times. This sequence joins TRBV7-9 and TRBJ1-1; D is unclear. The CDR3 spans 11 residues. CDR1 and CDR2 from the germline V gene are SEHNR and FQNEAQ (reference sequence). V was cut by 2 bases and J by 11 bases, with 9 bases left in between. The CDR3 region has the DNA TGTGCCAGCAGCTTACTGGGAGAGGCTTTCTTT. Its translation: CASSLLGEAFF.

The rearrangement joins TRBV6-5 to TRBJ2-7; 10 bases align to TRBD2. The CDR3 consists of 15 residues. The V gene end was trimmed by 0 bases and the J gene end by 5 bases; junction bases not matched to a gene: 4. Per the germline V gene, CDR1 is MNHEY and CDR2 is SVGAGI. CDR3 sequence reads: CASSYSLAGVDEQYF. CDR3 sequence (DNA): TGTGCCAGCAGTTACTCTCTAGCGGGGGTCGACGAGCAGTACTTC.

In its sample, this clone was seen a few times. The CDR3 nucleotides read TGTGCCAGCAGTACCAGGGGGACAATTCATGGCTACACCTTC. Encoded protein: CASSTRGTIHGYTF. This chain joins TRBV6-1 and TRBJ1-2; 7 nucleotides agree with TRBD1. Germline values: CDR1 MNHNS, CDR2 SASEGT. The CDR3 spans 14 residues. With V trimmed by 5 bases and J by 6 bases, 9 bases remained unmatched.

CDR3 residues: CAWSVFRLAIGNEQFF. DNA of the CDR3: TGTGCCTGGAGTGTTTTTCGGCTAGCGATAGGGAATGAGCAGTTCTTC. The chain is built from TRBV30 and TRBJ2-1, with a weak D call TRBD2 (6 bases). Germline-derived CDR1 and CDR2 are GTSNPN and SVGIG (reference sequence). Trimming pared 0 bases from V and 7 bases from J, leaving 19 bases between. The CDR3 is made up of 16 amino acids.

CDR3 region: CASVGQGLTDNEQFF. The CDR3 region has the DNA TGTGCCAGCGTAGGACAGGGCCTTACCGACAATGAGCAGTTCTTC. The J gene is TRBJ2-1, the V gene TRBV7-2, with 8 bases lining up with TRBD1. V was clipped by 8 bases and J by 5 bases; unmatched bases: 11. The CDR3 runs to 15 residues. From germline, CDR1 is SGHTA and CDR2 FQGNSA.